A single sample is the source of the 10 T cell receptor beta chains below, sequenced in a study of T cell repertoires in cytomegalovirus infection. TCRdb called the reads again in MiXCR, with one record for every CDR3 protein. The repertoire consists of under 850,000 distinct CDR3 sequences, with around 32% occurring once and the leading ten covering around a sixth. The antigens these receptors bind are not known. The sample in question was cultured PBMCs, obtained from culture after CMV antigen stimulation. These receptors all stem from a human donor in good health (CMV status not recorded). Some clones in this sample may be carry-over from other donors' samples.

The genes are TRBV12-3 or TRBV12-4 and TRBJ2-1; 12 bases fit TRBD2. The CDR3 contains 15 residues. Losses at the gene ends were 4 bases for V and 8 bases for J; bases not matched to a gene: 6. The CDR3 coding sequence is TGTGCCAGCAGTTCCACGACTAGCGGGAGCTATGAGCAGTTCTTC. It encodes CASSSTTSGSYEQFF.

There are many counts of this clonotype. The chain uses TRBV7-9 and TRBJ1-1; D might be TRBD1 (5 bases). The CDR3 is made up of 15 amino acids. The V end lost 3 bases, the J end lost 1 base, and 12 bases lay between the germline ends. In germline, CDR1 is SEHNR, CDR2 FQNEAQ (reference sequence). The CDR3 DNA reads TGTGCCAGCAGCTTTTCGACAGTTACGAACACTGAAGCTTTCTTT. It yields the protein CASSFSTVTNTEAFF.

The V and J genes are TRBV7-2 and TRBJ1-6; D gene uncertain. The germline gives CDR1 SGHTA, CDR2 FQGNSA. The CDR3 consists of 17 residues. V dropped 1 base and J dropped 10 bases, with 20 bases sitting between them. CDR3 nucleotides: TGTGCCAGCAGCTTAGTACCCCAATTTCAACTAGGCTCACCCCTCCACTTT. It is translated as CASSLVPQFQLGSPLHF.

The chain couples TRBV28 to TRBJ2-3; 7 bases map to TRBD2. Germline values: CDR1 MDHEN, CDR2 SYDVKM. The CDR3 sequence is 16 residues long. Unmatched junction bases numbered 10, after V lost 6 bases and J lost 1 base. The CDR3, as DNA: TGTGCCAGCAGCAGACGGGGGGTGGGGGGCACAGATACGCAGTATTTT. Translating gives CASSRRGVGGTDTQYF.

Only a few counts were recorded for this clonotype. This rearrangement joins TRBV6-5 to TRBJ2-2; D is possibly TRBD2 (7 bases). The length of the CDR3 is 13 residues. Germline V CDR1 and CDR2: MNHEY, SVGAGI. Trimming stripped 1 base from V and 9 bases from J, with 9 bases between. The CDR3 reads CASSYWGGRELFF. The CDR3 nucleotides are TGTGCCAGCAGTTACTGGGGGGGCCGGGAGCTGTTTTTT.

The rearrangement uses TRBV2 and TRBJ2-1; 12 nucleotides align to TRBD2. V dropped 3 bases and J dropped 16; count of bases not matched to a gene: 7. The CDR3 is 13 residues long. Germline values: CDR1 SNHLY, CDR2 FYNNEI. The CDR3 DNA follows: TGTGCCAGCAGTGAGCCTAGCGGGGGGGCGGATTTCTTC. This sequence encodes CASSEPSGGADFF.

The chain uses TRBV10-3 and TRBJ2-2, with a weak D call TRBD1 (7 bases). V was clipped by 2 bases and J by 1 base, with 17 bases between them. This CDR3 has 18 residues. CDR1 is ENHRY and CDR2 is SYGVKD in the germline V gene. This CDR3 reads CAISEPARQGGNTGELFF. The DNA of the CDR3 is TGTGCCATCAGTGAGCCGGCCCGGCAGGGGGGGAACACCGGGGAGCTGTTTTTT.

This chain joins TRBV20-1 and TRBJ1-1; unclear D gene. The CDR3 sequence is 14 residues long. Germline assignment: CDR1 DFQATT and CDR2 SNEGSKA (reference sequence). V lost 0 bases to trimming and J lost 7 bases, with 15 bases between them. The CDR3 here is CSARDGDGGSEAFF. DNA for the CDR3: TGCAGTGCTAGAGACGGTGACGGCGGCAGTGAAGCTTTCTTT.

The gene calls are TRBV28 and TRBJ2-6, with D tentatively TRBD1 (5 bases). Trimming took off 5 bases at V and 4 bases at J, with 15 bases between the two ends. The CDR3 is 16 residues long. CDR1 and CDR2 from the germline V gene are MDHEN and SYDVKM. CDR3 sequence: CASSLLLGAGANVLTF. DNA of the CDR3: TGTGCCAGCAGTCTCCTTCTAGGGGCAGGGGCCAACGTCCTGACTTTC.

The sample holds a few counts of this clonotype. The chain carries TRBV20-1 and TRBJ1-1; TRBD1 might be the D (6 bases). The CDR3 loop spans 19 amino acids. Germline-derived CDR1 and CDR2 are DFQATT and SNEGSKA (reference sequence). V lost 1 base, J lost 0 bases, and 24 bases lay in between. The DNA of the CDR3 is TGCAGTGCTAGAGCTCAAGTACCGGGACATATCCCCATGAACACTGAAGCTTTCTTT. Translation gives CSARAQVPGHIPMNTEAFF.